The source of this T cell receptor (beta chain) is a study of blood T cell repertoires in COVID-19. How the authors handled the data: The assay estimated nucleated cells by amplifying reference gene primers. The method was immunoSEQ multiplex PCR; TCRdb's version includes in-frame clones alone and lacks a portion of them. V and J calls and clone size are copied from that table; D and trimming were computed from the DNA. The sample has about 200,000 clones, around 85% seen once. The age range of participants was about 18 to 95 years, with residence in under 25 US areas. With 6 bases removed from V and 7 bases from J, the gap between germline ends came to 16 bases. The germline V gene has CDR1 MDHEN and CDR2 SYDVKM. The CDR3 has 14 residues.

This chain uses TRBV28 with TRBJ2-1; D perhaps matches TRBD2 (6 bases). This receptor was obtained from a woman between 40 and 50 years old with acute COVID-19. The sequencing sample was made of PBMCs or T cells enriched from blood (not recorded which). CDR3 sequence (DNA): TGTGCCAGCAGCCCCCTAGCGCCAGGGAATGAGCAGTTCTTC. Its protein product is CASSPLAPGNEQFF.